A selection of T cell receptor beta chains follows, all from one sample in a study of blood T cell repertoires in COVID-19. Assay used: immunoSEQ multiplex PCR; TCRdb lists only in-frame clones, some missing. The sample lists around 310,000 clones, roughly 90% occurring once. Specimen: peripheral blood. Receptors were obtained from a woman aged 40 to 55 with COVID-19, enrolled during active disease. Each CDR3 is given with its conserved first and last residue. The D gene is left open where the match is weak. The listing skips clone size in some rows; elsewhere it reads once, few, many or a size class.

size: NA; D: TRBD2; J: TRBJ2-3; V: TRBV30; CDR3: CAWNGGAGDTQYF; DNA: TGTGCCTGGAACGGGGGGGCGGGAGATACGCAGTATTTT
size: NA; D: NA; J: TRBJ1-3; V: TRBV6-5; CDR3: CASRGQRVGNTIYF; DNA: TGTGCCAGCAGAGGACAGAGGGTCGGAAACACCATATATTTT
size: NA; D: NA; J: TRBJ2-5; V: TRBV5-1; CDR3: CASSFRSPQETQYF; DNA: TGCGCCAGCAGCTTTCGGAGCCCCCAAGAGACCCAGTACTTC
size: NA; D: NA; J: TRBJ2-7; V: TRBV5-1; CDR3: CASSPRETASYEQYF; DNA: TGCGCCAGCAGCCCTCGTGAGACAGCCAGCTACGAGCAGTACTTC
size: NA; D: NA; J: TRBJ2-3; V: TRBV30; CDR3: CAWSLSGYTQYF; DNA: TGTGCCTGGAGTCTTTCCGGTTATACGCAGTATTTT
size: NA; D: NA; J: TRBJ1-3; V: TRBV4-3; CDR3: CASSLFTGIRVPDSGNTIYF; DNA: TGCGCCAGCAGCCTTTTCACAGGGATACGCGTCCCCGACTCTGGAAACACCATATATTTT
size: once; D: TRBD2; J: TRBJ2-7; V: TRBV2; CDR3: CACGRAEQYF; DNA: TGTGCCTGCGGGAGGGCCGAGCAGTACTTC
size: NA; D: NA; J: TRBJ2-7; V: TRBV28; CDR3: CASSSFLATSYEQYF; DNA: TGTGCCAGCAGTTCATTCCTAGCGACGTCCTACGAGCAGTACTTC
size: NA; D: NA; J: TRBJ2-2; V: TRBV18; CDR3: CASSPLDSVTGELFF; DNA: TGTGCCAGCTCACCGCTAGACAGTGTCACCGGGGAGCTGTTTTTT
size: NA; D: NA; J: TRBJ1-2; V: TRBV5-1; CDR3: CASSWTENYGYTF; DNA: TGCGCCAGCAGTTGGACTGAGAACTATGGCTACACCTTC
size: NA; D: TRBD2; J: TRBJ2-1; V: TRBV5-6; CDR3: CASSLDGRTNNEQFF; DNA: TGTGCCAGCAGCTTGGACGGGAGGACAAACAATGAGCAGTTCTTC
size: NA; D: NA; J: TRBJ2-3; V: TRBV28; CDR3: CASSFRSRTQYF; DNA: TGTGCCAGCAGTTTTAGGTCCAGGACTCAGTATTTT
size: NA; D: NA; J: TRBJ2-5; V: TRBV7-2; CDR3: CASSFQGGGGETQYF; DNA: TGTGCCAGCAGCTTCCAAGGGGGGGGCGGAGAGACCCAGTACTTC
size: NA; D: NA; J: TRBJ1-2; V: TRBV28; CDR3: CASGPTLNYGYTF; DNA: TGTGCCAGCGGCCCGACACTGAACTATGGCTACACCTTC
size: NA; D: NA; J: TRBJ2-5; V: TRBV4-1; CDR3: CASSQIRGETQYF; DNA: TGCGCCAGCAGCCAAATCAGGGGCGAGACCCAGTACTTC
size: NA; D: NA; J: TRBJ1-1; V: TRBV18; CDR3: CASSPGRGSEAFF; DNA: TGTGCCAGCTCACCAGGCAGGGGCTCTGAAGCTTTCTTT
size: NA; D: TRBD1; J: TRBJ1-2; V: TRBV6-5; CDR3: CASRGTGEGYTF; DNA: TGTGCCAGCAGGGGGACAGGGGAAGGCTACACCTTC
size: NA; D: NA; J: TRBJ1-6; V: TRBV15; CDR3: CATSRDSYSPLHF; DNA: TGTGCCACCAGCAGGGACTCATATTCACCCCTCCACTTT
size: NA; D: NA; J: TRBJ2-7; V: TRBV10-3; CDR3: CAISDLYEQYF; DNA: TGTGCCATCAGTGACCTCTACGAGCAGTACTTC
size: NA; D: TRBD2; J: TRBJ2-7; V: TRBV5-6; CDR3: CASSLELAGSYEQYF; DNA: TGTGCCAGCAGCTTGGAACTAGCGGGGAGCTACGAGCAGTACTTC
size: NA; D: NA; J: TRBJ2-1; V: TRBV7-9; CDR3: CAGTRGGVSYNEQFF; DNA: TGTGCCGGGACTCGTGGCGGGGTGTCCTACAATGAGCAGTTCTTC
size: NA; D: TRBD2; J: TRBJ2-7; V: TRBV7-2; CDR3: CASSLDSGGLPYEQYF; DNA: TGTGCCAGCAGCTTAGATAGCGGGGGGCTCCCCTACGAGCAGTACTTC
size: NA; D: NA; J: TRBJ1-2; V: TRBV19; CDR3: CASSIAGSGYGYTF; DNA: TGTGCCAGTAGTATTGCAGGGTCCGGCTATGGCTACACCTTC
size: NA; D: NA; J: TRBJ1-1; V: TRBV5-1; CDR3: CASSASPGEGAFF; DNA: TGCGCCAGCAGCGCCTCTCCAGGGGAAGGGGCTTTCTTT
size: NA; D: NA; J: TRBJ2-3; V: TRBV7-2; CDR3: CASSLDLFGGVGDTQYF; DNA: TGTGCCAGCAGCTTAGATCTTTTCGGGGGAGTGGGAGATACGCAGTATTTT
size: NA; D: NA; J: TRBJ2-7; V: TRBV7-2; CDR3: CASSLSSITGSPYEQYF; DNA: TGTGCCAGCAGCTTATCCTCAATAACAGGGAGCCCCTACGAGCAGTACTTC
size: NA; D: NA; J: TRBJ2-1; V: TRBV7-9; CDR3: CASSLALGVNEQFF; DNA: TGTGCCAGCAGCTTAGCGTTAGGGGTTAATGAGCAGTTCTTC
size: NA; D: NA; J: TRBJ2-3; V: TRBV28; CDR3: CASSLLDRNGNTQYF; DNA: TGTGCCAGCAGTTTATTAGACAGGAATGGCAATACGCAGTATTTT
size: NA; D: NA; J: TRBJ1-1; V: TRBV25-1; CDR3: CASSPFGLDGDTEAFF; DNA: TGTGCCAGCTCTCCTTTTGGACTCGACGGCGACACTGAAGCTTTCTTT
size: once; D: NA; J: TRBJ1-1; V: TRBV5-5; CDR3: CASSPTPNTEAFF; DNA: TGTGCCAGCAGCCCGACACCGAACACTGAAGCTTTCTTT
size: NA; D: NA; J: TRBJ1-2; V: TRBV7-9; CDR3: CASSLLTAGIDYGYTF; DNA: TGTGCCAGCAGCTTACTTACAGCGGGGATTGACTATGGCTACACCTTC
size: NA; D: NA; J: TRBJ1-5; V: TRBV2; CDR3: CASSEQNSNQPQHF; DNA: TGTGCCAGCAGTGAACAGAATAGCAATCAGCCCCAGCATTTT
size: NA; D: TRBD1; J: TRBJ1-4; V: TRBV7-3; CDR3: CASSLNDRGRGEKLFF; DNA: TGTGCCAGCAGCCTCAACGACAGGGGGCGCGGGGAAAAACTGTTTTTT
size: NA; D: NA; J: TRBJ1-2; V: TRBV14; CDR3: CASSPGTSTNFGYTF; DNA: TGTGCCAGCAGCCCTGGGACATCGACGAACTTTGGCTACACCTTC
size: NA; D: TRBD2; J: TRBJ2-6; V: TRBV28; CDR3: CASRPITSGAARSGANVLTF; DNA: TGTGCCAGCAGACCCATCACTAGCGGGGCCGCCCGCTCTGGGGCCAACGTCCTGACTTTC
size: NA; D: NA; J: TRBJ2-7; V: TRBV15; CDR3: CATSPRTESSYEQYF; DNA: TGTGCCACCAGCCCTAGGACAGAGAGCTCCTACGAGCAGTACTTC
size: NA; D: NA; J: TRBJ2-2; V: TRBV5-1; CDR3: CASSSPVVDLAGELFF; DNA: TGCGCCAGCAGCTCTCCCGTGGTTGATTTAGCCGGGGAGCTGTTTTTT
size: few; D: TRBD1; J: TRBJ1-6; V: TRBV7-2; CDR3: CASSPEGQGVSPLHF; DNA: TGTGCCAGCAGCCCAGAGGGACAGGGAGTTTCACCCCTCCACTTT
size: NA; D: NA; J: TRBJ2-3; V: TRBV7-2; CDR3: CASSLGWGTSTDTQYF; DNA: TGTGCCAGCAGCTTAGGTTGGGGGACTAGCACAGATACGCAGTATTTT
size: NA; D: TRBD2; J: TRBJ2-1; V: TRBV9; CDR3: CASSVSQSGGQEQFF; DNA: TGTGCCAGCAGCGTCTCTCAGAGCGGGGGGCAGGAGCAGTTCTTC
size: few; D: NA; J: TRBJ1-2; V: TRBV7-9; CDR3: CASSLVQTNYGYTF; DNA: TGTGCCAGCAGCTTAGTTCAGACTAACTATGGCTACACCTTC
size: NA; D: NA; J: TRBJ1-5; V: TRBV6-1; CDR3: CASSEGTGFNQPQHF; DNA: TGTGCCAGCAGTGAAGGCACAGGGTTCAATCAGCCCCAGCATTTT